This T cell receptor beta chain was retrieved from a study of beta chain features in type 1 diabetes (dated by TCRdb to the late 2010s). Concerning the study at large: Mean age, gender distribution, total cell number and subset yield were not different between patients and healthy donors. Whereas all 28 donors provided naive and central memory subsets, regulatory and stem cell-like memory subsets were isolated from just 8 patients and about eight healthy donors. In the study, recently diagnosed type 1 diabetes patients and matched healthy donors were compared on the TCRB repertoires of their sorted circulating CD4+ T cell subsets. Across all samples, about 110 million sorted cells were examined, and cell number per subset correlated strongly with RNA yield.

Each donor gave one peripheral blood draw, approximately 0.11 L on average, collected into heparinised tubes. A BD FACSAria II was used to sort naive, central memory, regulatory and stem cell-like memory CD4+ T cells with a panel that included CD45RO, CCR7, CD25, CD127, CD95 and CD27. Purity was above 95% for every sorted population. PBMCs were separated immediately by Lymphoprep density gradient centrifugation and were stained directly, without being cultured. Samples were stained and sorted in pairs, with one healthy donor and one patient per experiment, so that batch effects were minimized. For this clone: Its antigen remains undetermined. No base quality values were provided; no much bigger clone lies one nucleotide off.

The entire isolated RNA was reverse transcribed using the High Capacity cDNA Reverse Transcription Kit, and thus expressed TCRB transcripts were sequenced. Deep immunoSEQ sequencing was performed on naive, central memory and regulatory T cell samples, with an average of about 4 million total reads per sample. Sorted cells were lysed in RLT buffer, and RNA was extracted using DNase-treated RNeasy Micro or Mini kits according to cell number. To prevent cross-contamination, every cell subset was processed on its own, while patient and healthy donor samples were processed together. The immunoSEQ multiplex PCR was used to amplify TCRB sequences from cDNA, generating 87-bp fragments that spanned the CDR3 region. Sequencing of the amplicons was done on the Illumina HiSeq platform. The paper's processing steps were these. Synthetic template baselines were used to correct PCR bias computationally, reads within Hamming distance 2 were collapsed together, and singletons that could not be merged were discarded. Reads were aligned against IMGT to assign V, D and J genes, CDR3 length and insertions or deletions at six rearrangement sites. Within each subset, clonotype counts were normalized to sorted cell number, after which true diversity and Gini coefficients were computed with the tcR R package. Repertoire sharing was quantified using the overlap coefficient calculated on TCRB nucleotide sequences. As a proxy for the pre-selection repertoire, out-of-frame TCRB sequences from naive cells were analyzed. The source is immuneACCESS, and TCRdb retained only in-frame sequences with V and J called. Part of the clones is not carried over; for the studies checked, unresolved V genes explain less than half of this, and the remainder is unexplained. V, J and clone size were drawn from that table, and D and trimming were deduced from the DNA. This sample is represented by 500,000 to 850,000 clones; more than 13% of them were singletons. The ten biggest clones cover just under 0.04% of the sample.

For CDR1 and CDR2, the germline V gene (reference sequence) lists GTSNPN and SVGIG. A distance of 10 bases separates the germline ends of V and J, which lose 2 bases and 5 bases respectively. Reading from cysteine to phenylalanine, the CDR3 counts 12 amino acids. The DNA shown is the 36-base CDR3, in frame from base 1. General study outcomes and caveats: Naive, central memory and regulatory TCRB repertoires appeared to be more alike among patients than among healthy donors. A moderate but significant shortening of TCRB CDR3 length was observed in type 1 diabetes patients in all four CD4+ subsets. PCR may preferentially amplify shorter templates, but because patient and control samples were amplified and corrected together, any resulting skew would affect both groups equally. Sequencing cDNA rather than genomic DNA could over-represent highly expressing activated cells, although activation and CD3 levels did not differ between groups. Because small numbers of individuals were included in the HLA sub-analyses, any influence of HLA type on TCRB rearrangement was left unresolved. At VDJ recombination sites, type 1 diabetes patients had fewer insertions and more deleted nucleotides, which implies abnormalities in thymic rearrangement.

This sequence uses TRBV30 and TRBJ2-7; too little of a D gene remains to name it. This receptor was obtained from a man in his late teens or twenties with type 1 diabetes. The sequencing input was naive CD4+ T cells from blood. The meaning of the sample's cell subset or site label: true naive CD4+ T cells. The CDR3: CAWSPEAHEQYF. The sequenced DNA is TGTGCCTGGAGTCCAGAGGCCCACGAGCAGTACTTC.